This record looks at one T cell receptor (beta chain) sequence and its context. Its antigen is not identified. With 60 Vbeta and 13 Jbeta primers, the PCR was carried out. Profiling relied on immunoSEQ multiplex PCR, and the TCRdb table lists in-frame clones only, not all of them. The table records some 180,000 clones, 73% of them present only once. CDR1 LGHNA and CDR2 YNFKEQ come from the germline V gene. The CDR3 sequence is 17 residues long. Unmatched junction bases numbered 11, after V lost 0 bases and J lost 5 bases. These data originate in a study of cytomegalovirus exposure and HLA in healthy donors. Study findings and constraints: Using the classifier, cytomegalovirus status was reportedly diagnosed with high specificity and sensitivity. Reports indicate that TCR beta sequences accurately predicted the HLA-A and HLA-B alleles of most subjects.

The clonotype originates from a woman aged 30 to 39 in good health and CMV-seronegative. This chain joins TRBV4-2 and TRBJ2-5; the match to TRBD2 covers 8 bases. Sequencing input: PBMCs. CDR3 region: CASSQDGITSGAETQYF. For the CDR3, the DNA is TGTGCCAGCAGCCAAGACGGGATTACTAGCGGCGCTGAGACCCAGTACTTC.